These T cell receptor beta chains were read from a single sample in a study of beta chain features in type 1 diabetes. The assay was immunoSEQ multiplex PCR, and TCRdb's table has in-frame clones only and misses some. Of a few hundred thousand clones listed, around 10% were seen once; the top ten hold 0.6%. Sequencing input: central memory CD4+ T cells from blood. These receptors came from a man aged 25 to 45 with type 1 diabetes. Both conserved end residues are part of each CDR3. The D gene is left open where the match is weak. Size is stated for part of the rows, as once, few or many counts, or as a class when the clone is expanded.

d_call	v_call	j_call	clone_size	cdr3_aa	cdr3_nt
NA	TRBV28	TRBJ2-6	NA	CASSLFRGAGANVLTF	TGTGCCAGCAGTTTATTTCGTGGGGCTGGGGCCAACGTCCTGACTTTC
NA	TRBV7-3	TRBJ1-1	many	CASSPDYGTEAFF	TGTGCCAGCAGCCCAGATTATGGCACTGAAGCTTTCTTT
NA	TRBV7-2	TRBJ2-7	few	CASSLGNQLAVYF	TGTGCCAGCAGCTTAGGGAACCAGCTCGCCGTGTACTTC
NA	TRBV10-3	TRBJ1-4	few	CASSYTARTSEKLFF	TGTGCCAGCAGTTACACGGCGCGGACGTCAGAAAAACTGTTTTTT
NA	TRBV6-5	TRBJ2-3	NA	CASRAAGLLLDTQYF	TGTGCCAGCAGGGCCGCGGGACTGCTTTTAGATACGCAGTATTTT
TRBD1	TRBV7-3	TRBJ1-1	NA	CASSTGTGPEAFF	TGTGCCAGCAGCACCGGGACAGGGCCTGAAGCTTTCTTT
NA	TRBV6-1	TRBJ2-1	NA	CASRTVGNEQFF	TGTGCCAGCAGGACAGTGGGAAATGAGCAGTTCTTC
TRBD2	TRBV11-2	TRBJ2-3	few	CASSPRELAGNTQYF	TGTGCCAGCAGCCCCCGGGAACTAGCGGGAAATACGCAGTATTTT
NA	TRBV5-1	TRBJ2-1	few	CASSYRESYNEQFF	TGCGCCAGCAGCTACAGGGAATCCTACAATGAGCAGTTCTTC
NA	TRBV7-2	TRBJ1-5	NA	CASSRDGDQPQHF	TGTGCCAGCAGCCGGGACGGCGATCAGCCCCAGCATTTT
NA	TRBV28	TRBJ2-7	NA	CASSSGSATSYEQYF	TGTGCCAGCAGTTCGGGCAGCGCCACTTCCTACGAGCAGTACTTC
TRBD1	TRBV5-1	TRBJ2-2	few	CASRPTGGNTGELFF	TGCGCCAGCCGCCCGACAGGGGGCAACACCGGGGAGCTGTTTTTT
NA	TRBV28	TRBJ1-5	NA	CASTPGGAHSNQPQHF	TGTGCCAGCACCCCCGGGGGGGCCCATAGCAATCAGCCCCAGCATTTT
TRBD2	TRBV28	TRBJ2-5	few	CASSLSSGVETQYF	TGTGCCAGCAGTTTGTCTAGCGGGGTAGAGACCCAGTACTTC
TRBD1	TRBV19	TRBJ2-6	NA	CASSGGQGASSGANVLTF	TGTGCCAGTAGTGGCGGACAGGGGGCCTCCTCTGGGGCCAACGTCCTGACTTTC
NA	TRBV11-2	TRBJ2-3	many	CASSLTFLTDTQYF	TGTGCCAGCAGCTTAACATTTCTAACAGATACGCAGTATTTT
TRBD1	TRBV6-6	TRBJ1-3	NA	CASSSDRAGNTIYF	TGTGCCAGCAGTTCCGACAGGGCTGGAAACACCATATATTTT
NA	TRBV7-2	TRBJ1-4	NA	CASSRTTNEKLFF	TGTGCCAGCAGCCGAACAACTAATGAAAAACTGTTTTTT
TRBD2	TRBV28	TRBJ2-7	NA	CASIQGASGRNEQYF	TGTGCCAGCATCCAGGGAGCTAGCGGGAGGAACGAGCAGTACTTC
TRBD2	TRBV19	TRBJ2-1	NA	CASSDSEGLAGNNEQFF	TGTGCCAGTAGTGATAGCGAGGGACTAGCGGGGAACAATGAGCAGTTCTTC
NA	TRBV15	TRBJ2-5	few	CATSREVGLTETQYF	TGTGCCACCAGCAGAGAGGTCGGGCTTACGGAGACCCAGTACTTC
NA	TRBV5-4	TRBJ2-1	NA	CASSLHEGYNEQFF	TGTGCCAGCAGCTTGCATGAAGGGTACAATGAGCAGTTCTTC
NA	TRBV28	TRBJ1-2	NA	CASSPRDRAHGYTF	TGTGCCAGCAGTCCCCGGGACCGCGCGCATGGCTACACCTTC
TRBD1	TRBV28	TRBJ2-5	few	CASSSGQEETQYF	TGTGCCAGCAGTTCGGGACAGGAGGAGACCCAGTACTTC
TRBD1	TRBV7-2	TRBJ2-2	NA	CASSQARGLGELFF	TGTGCCAGCAGCCAGGCCAGGGGGCTAGGGGAGCTGTTTTTT
NA	TRBV7-8	TRBJ2-1	NA	CASSPAQYEQFF	TGTGCCAGCAGTCCCGCCCAGTACGAGCAGTTCTTC
TRBD1	TRBV15	TRBJ2-7	NA	CATSRGGTVYEQYF	TGTGCCACCAGCAGAGGTGGGACAGTATACGAGCAGTACTTC
NA	TRBV27	TRBJ1-2	NA	CASNPRASFILSGYTF	TGTGCCAGCAACCCCAGAGCCTCCTTTATCTTAAGTGGCTACACCTTC
NA	TRBV6-1	TRBJ2-3	NA	CASRKTVTDTQYF	TGTGCCAGCAGAAAAACAGTCACAGATACGCAGTATTTT
NA	TRBV5-4	TRBJ1-1	NA	CASSFRDGLNTEAFF	TGTGCCAGCAGCTTTCGGGACGGCTTGAACACTGAAGCTTTCTTT
TRBD1	TRBV11-2	TRBJ1-1	few	CASSLLGQGASEAFF	TGTGCCAGCAGCTTGCTAGGGCAGGGGGCTAGTGAAGCTTTCTTT
NA	TRBV11-2	TRBJ2-3	NA	CASSPGPITQYF	TGTGCCAGCAGCCCCGGACCCATTACGCAGTATTTT
NA	TRBV4-1	TRBJ1-3	many	CASSHYGTGNTIYF	TGCGCCAGCAGCCATTACGGGACTGGAAACACCATATATTTT
TRBD2	TRBV7-2	TRBJ2-7	NA	CASSLGPSGSSEQYF	TGTGCCAGCAGCTTAGGGCCTAGCGGGAGCTCCGAGCAGTACTTC
NA	TRBV20-1	TRBJ2-7	few	CSASRGDGQYF	TGCAGTGCTAGCCGCGGGGATGGGCAGTACTTC